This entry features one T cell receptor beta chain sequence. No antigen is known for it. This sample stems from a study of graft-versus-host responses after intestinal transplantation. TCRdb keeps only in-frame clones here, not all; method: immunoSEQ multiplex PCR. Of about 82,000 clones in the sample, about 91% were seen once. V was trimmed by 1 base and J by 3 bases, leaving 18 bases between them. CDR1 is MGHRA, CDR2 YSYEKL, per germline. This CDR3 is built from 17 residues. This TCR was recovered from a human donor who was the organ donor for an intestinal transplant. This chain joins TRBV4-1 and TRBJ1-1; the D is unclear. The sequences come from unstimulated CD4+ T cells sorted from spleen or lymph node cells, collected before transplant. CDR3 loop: CASSQVSVKDSYTEAFF. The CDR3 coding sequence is TGCGCCAGCAGCCAAGTTTCAGTGAAGGACTCCTACACTGAAGCTTTCTTT.